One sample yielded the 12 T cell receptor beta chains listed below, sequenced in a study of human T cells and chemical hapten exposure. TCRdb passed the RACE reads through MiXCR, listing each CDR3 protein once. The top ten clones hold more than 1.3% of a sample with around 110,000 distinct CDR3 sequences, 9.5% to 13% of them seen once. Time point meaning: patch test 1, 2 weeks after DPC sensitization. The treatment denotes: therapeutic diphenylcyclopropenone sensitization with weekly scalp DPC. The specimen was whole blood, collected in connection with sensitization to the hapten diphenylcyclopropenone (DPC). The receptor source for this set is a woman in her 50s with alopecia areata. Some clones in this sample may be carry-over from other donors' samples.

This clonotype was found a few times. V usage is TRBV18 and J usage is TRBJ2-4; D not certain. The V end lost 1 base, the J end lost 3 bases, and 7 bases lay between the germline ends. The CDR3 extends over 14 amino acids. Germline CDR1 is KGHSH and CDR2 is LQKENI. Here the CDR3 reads CASSPRIVKNIQYF. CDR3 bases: TGTGCCAGCTCACCACGAATTGTCAAAAACATTCAGTACTTC.

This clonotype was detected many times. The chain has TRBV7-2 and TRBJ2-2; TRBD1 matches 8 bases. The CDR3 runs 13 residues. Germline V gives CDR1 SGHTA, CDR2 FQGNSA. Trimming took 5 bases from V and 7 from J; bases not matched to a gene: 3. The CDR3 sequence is CASSVDRGGELFF. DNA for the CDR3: TGTGCCAGCAGCGTAGACAGGGGCGGGGAGCTGTTTTTT.

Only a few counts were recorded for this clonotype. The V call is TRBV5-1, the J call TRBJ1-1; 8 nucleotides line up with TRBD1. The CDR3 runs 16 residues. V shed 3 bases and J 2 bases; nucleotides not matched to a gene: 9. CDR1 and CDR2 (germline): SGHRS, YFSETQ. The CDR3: CASSYEQGVVNTEAFF. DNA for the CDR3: TGCGCCAGCAGCTACGAACAGGGGGTGGTAAACACTGAAGCTTTCTTT. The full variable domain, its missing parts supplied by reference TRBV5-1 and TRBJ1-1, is KAGVTQTPRYLIKTRGQQVTLSCSPISGHRSVSWYQQTPGQGLQFLFEYFSETQRNKGNFPGRFSGRQFSNSRSEMNVSTLELGDSALYLCASSYEQGVVNTEAFFGQGTRLTVV.

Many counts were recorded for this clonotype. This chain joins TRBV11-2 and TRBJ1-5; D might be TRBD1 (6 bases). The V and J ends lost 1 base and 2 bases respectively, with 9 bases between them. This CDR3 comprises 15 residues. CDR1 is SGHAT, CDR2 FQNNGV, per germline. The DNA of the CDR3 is TGTGCCAGCAGCTTAGTACAGGGTCGCAATCAGCCCCAGCATTTT. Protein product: CASSLVQGRNQPQHF. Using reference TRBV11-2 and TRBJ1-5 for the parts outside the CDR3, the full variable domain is EAGVAQSPRYKIIEKRQSVAFWCNPISGHATLYWYQQILGQGPKLLIQFQNNGVVDDSQLPKDRFSAERLKGVDSTLKIQPAKLEDSAVYLCASSLVQGRNQPQHFGDGTRLSIL.

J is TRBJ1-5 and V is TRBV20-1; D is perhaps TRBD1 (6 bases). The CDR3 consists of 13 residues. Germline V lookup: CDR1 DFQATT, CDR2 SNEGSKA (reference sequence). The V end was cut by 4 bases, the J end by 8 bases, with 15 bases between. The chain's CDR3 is CSAIKGGLEPQHF. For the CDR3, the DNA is TGCAGTGCTATCAAGGGGGGTTTGGAGCCCCAGCATTTT.

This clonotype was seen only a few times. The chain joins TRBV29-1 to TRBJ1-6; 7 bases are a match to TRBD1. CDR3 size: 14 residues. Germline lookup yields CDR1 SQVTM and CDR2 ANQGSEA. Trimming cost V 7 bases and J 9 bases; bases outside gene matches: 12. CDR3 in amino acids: CSARTGTETSPLHF. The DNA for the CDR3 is TGCAGCGCCCGGACTGGGACAGAGACTTCACCCCTCCACTTT.

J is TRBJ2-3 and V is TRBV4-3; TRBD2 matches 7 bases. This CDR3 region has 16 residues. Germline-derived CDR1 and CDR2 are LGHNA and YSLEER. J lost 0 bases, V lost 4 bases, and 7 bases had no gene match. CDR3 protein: CASSLSTSASTDTQYF. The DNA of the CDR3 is TGCGCCAGCAGCCTGAGTACTAGCGCTAGCACAGATACGCAGTATTTT.

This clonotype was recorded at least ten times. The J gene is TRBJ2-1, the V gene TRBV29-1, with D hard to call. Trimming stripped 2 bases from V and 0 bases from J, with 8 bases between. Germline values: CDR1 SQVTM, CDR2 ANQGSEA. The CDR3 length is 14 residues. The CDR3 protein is CSVEKGSSYNEQFF. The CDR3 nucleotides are TGCAGCGTTGAAAAGGGAAGCTCCTACAATGAGCAGTTCTTC.

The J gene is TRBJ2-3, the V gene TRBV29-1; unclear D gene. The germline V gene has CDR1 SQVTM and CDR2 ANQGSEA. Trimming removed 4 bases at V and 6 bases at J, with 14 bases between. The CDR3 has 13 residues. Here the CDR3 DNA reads TGCAGCGTTGCCCTTTTGGAAATGGATACGCAGTATTTT. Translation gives CSVALLEMDTQYF.

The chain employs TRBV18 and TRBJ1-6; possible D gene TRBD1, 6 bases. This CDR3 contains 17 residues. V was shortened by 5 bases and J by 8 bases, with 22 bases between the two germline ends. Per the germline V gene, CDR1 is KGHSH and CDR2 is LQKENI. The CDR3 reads CASSSTFHQGSDSPLHF. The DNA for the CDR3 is TGTGCCAGCTCATCTACTTTCCACCAGGGGAGTGATTCACCCCTCCACTTT.

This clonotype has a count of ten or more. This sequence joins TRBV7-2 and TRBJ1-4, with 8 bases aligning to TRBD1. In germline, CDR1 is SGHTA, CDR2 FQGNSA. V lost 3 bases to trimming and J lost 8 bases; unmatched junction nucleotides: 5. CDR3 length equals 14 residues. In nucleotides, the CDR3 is TGTGCCAGCAGCTTCCAGGGGGCTCAAGAAAAACTGTTTTTT. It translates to CASSFQGAQEKLFF.

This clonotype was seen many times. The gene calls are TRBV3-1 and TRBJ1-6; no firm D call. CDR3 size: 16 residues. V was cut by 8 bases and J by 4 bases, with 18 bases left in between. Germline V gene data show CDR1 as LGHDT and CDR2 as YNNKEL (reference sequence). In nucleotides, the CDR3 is TGTGCCAGCGGAGGCACGATTGCCGGTTATAATTCACCCCTCCACTTT. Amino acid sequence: CASGGTIAGYNSPLHF.